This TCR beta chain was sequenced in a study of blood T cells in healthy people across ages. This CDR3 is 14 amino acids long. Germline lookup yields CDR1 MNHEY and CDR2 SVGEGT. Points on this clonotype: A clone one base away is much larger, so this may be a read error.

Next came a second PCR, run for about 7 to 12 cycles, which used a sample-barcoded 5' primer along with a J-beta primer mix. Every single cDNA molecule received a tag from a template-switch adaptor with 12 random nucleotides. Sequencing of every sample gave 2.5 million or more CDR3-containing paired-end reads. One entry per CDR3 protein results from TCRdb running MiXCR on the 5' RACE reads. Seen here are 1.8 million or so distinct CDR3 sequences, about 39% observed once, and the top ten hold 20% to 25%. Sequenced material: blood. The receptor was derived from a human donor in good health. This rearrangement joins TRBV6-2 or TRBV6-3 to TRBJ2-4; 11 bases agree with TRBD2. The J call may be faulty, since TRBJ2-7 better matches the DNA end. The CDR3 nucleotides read TGTGCCAGCAGGCTTAGCGGGGGGGCAGTCGAGCAGTACTTC. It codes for CASRLSGGAVEQYF.